A selection of T cell receptor beta chains follows, all from one sample in a study of cytomegalovirus exposure and HLA in healthy donors. Libraries were prepared by immunoSEQ multiplex PCR; TCRdb keeps only in-frame clonotypes and omits some of them. The data contain more than 85,000 clones, under 85% of them singletons. Sequenced: PBMCs. These receptors originate from a man aged 25 to 40 in good health and CMV-seronegative. Each CDR3 is given with its conserved first and last residue. A D gene is named only where the DNA matches it firmly. Clone size is not always given. Where it is, it says once, few, many or a class for expanded clones.

cdr3_nt: TGTGCCAGCAGGCTCGCAGGGGGCGCGGGTCGCACAGATACGCAGTATTTT
cdr3_aa: CASRLAGGAGRTDTQYF
v_call: TRBV27
d_call: TRBD1
j_call: TRBJ2-3
clone_size: NA

cdr3_nt: TGTGCCAGCAGTTCATACTCACAGGGGAGGAATGAGCAGTTCTTC
cdr3_aa: CASSSYSQGRNEQFF
v_call: TRBV27
d_call: NA
j_call: TRBJ2-1
clone_size: NA

cdr3_nt: TGTGCCAGCTCACCACAGAACGGAGACACTGAAGCTTTCTTT
cdr3_aa: CASSPQNGDTEAFF
v_call: TRBV18
d_call: NA
j_call: TRBJ1-1
clone_size: NA

cdr3_nt: TGTGCCAGCAGAAAAGGACTAGCGATGAACACCGGGGAGCTGTTTTTT
cdr3_aa: CASRKGLAMNTGELFF
v_call: TRBV9
d_call: TRBD2
j_call: TRBJ2-2
clone_size: NA

cdr3_nt: TGTGCCATCAGTGATGCGGGCTATGGCTACACCTTC
cdr3_aa: CAISDAGYGYTF
v_call: TRBV10-3
d_call: NA
j_call: TRBJ1-2
clone_size: NA

cdr3_nt: TGTGCCAGCAGTGGGTCAAGCGGGGCAGGCTACGAGCAGTACTTC
cdr3_aa: CASSGSSGAGYEQYF
v_call: TRBV6-1
d_call: TRBD2
j_call: TRBJ2-7
clone_size: NA

cdr3_nt: TGTGCCAGCAGCCTACTGGACTACAACAATGAGCAGTTCTTC
cdr3_aa: CASSLLDYNNEQFF
v_call: TRBV27
d_call: NA
j_call: TRBJ2-1
clone_size: NA

cdr3_nt: TGCAGCGTTGGGGACAGGGGGTACGAGCAGTACTTC
cdr3_aa: CSVGDRGYEQYF
v_call: TRBV29-1
d_call: TRBD1
j_call: TRBJ2-7
clone_size: NA

cdr3_nt: TGTGCCAGCATCCCAGAGCGGAGCCAAGAGACCCAGTACTTC
cdr3_aa: CASIPERSQETQYF
v_call: TRBV2
d_call: NA
j_call: TRBJ2-5
clone_size: NA

cdr3_nt: TGTGCCAGCAGCTCTCGGACATTAAACACTGAAGCTTTCTTT
cdr3_aa: CASSSRTLNTEAFF
v_call: TRBV9
d_call: NA
j_call: TRBJ1-1
clone_size: NA

cdr3_nt: TGTGCCAGCAGACGACAGGTTAGCTCCTACGAGCAGTACTTC
cdr3_aa: CASRRQVSSYEQYF
v_call: TRBV6-5
d_call: NA
j_call: TRBJ2-7
clone_size: NA

cdr3_nt: TGTGCCACCAGCAGAGTAGCGGGAGGAACAGATACGCAGTATTTT
cdr3_aa: CATSRVAGGTDTQYF
v_call: TRBV15
d_call: TRBD2
j_call: TRBJ2-3
clone_size: NA

cdr3_nt: TGTGCCAGCAGTTTAAGTTGGCAGGGGGATGAAAAACTGTTTTTT
cdr3_aa: CASSLSWQGDEKLFF
v_call: TRBV27
d_call: TRBD1
j_call: TRBJ1-4
clone_size: NA

cdr3_nt: TGCGCCAGCAGCCCCTGGACAGGGGCTGGCTACACCTTC
cdr3_aa: CASSPWTGAGYTF
v_call: TRBV5-1
d_call: TRBD1
j_call: TRBJ1-2
clone_size: NA

cdr3_nt: TGTGCCAGCAGCCAATGGAGCGACAGCGCTGAAGCTTTCTTT
cdr3_aa: CASSQWSDSAEAFF
v_call: TRBV14
d_call: NA
j_call: TRBJ1-1
clone_size: NA

cdr3_nt: TGTGCCAGCAGCCCTAGGACTAGCGGGGGGGCAAGGCAGTTCTTC
cdr3_aa: CASSPRTSGGARQFF
v_call: TRBV5-4
d_call: TRBD2
j_call: TRBJ2-1
clone_size: NA

cdr3_nt: TGTGCCAGCAACCGAGGGACAGGGGGCAATCAGCCCCAGCATTTT
cdr3_aa: CASNRGTGGNQPQHF
v_call: TRBV7-8
d_call: TRBD1
j_call: TRBJ1-5
clone_size: NA

cdr3_nt: TGTGCCAGCAGCCGAGAACCGGGACAGGCAAATTCACCCCTCCACTTT
cdr3_aa: CASSREPGQANSPLHF
v_call: TRBV7-9
d_call: TRBD1
j_call: TRBJ1-6
clone_size: NA

cdr3_nt: TGTGCCAGCAGCATCCGGGACAAGAACACTGAAGCTTTCTTT
cdr3_aa: CASSIRDKNTEAFF
v_call: TRBV11-2
d_call: NA
j_call: TRBJ1-1
clone_size: NA

cdr3_nt: TGTGCCAGCAGTAAGACAGGGGCGGGCGAGCAGTACTTC
cdr3_aa: CASSKTGAGEQYF
v_call: TRBV6-1
d_call: TRBD1
j_call: TRBJ2-7
clone_size: NA

cdr3_nt: TGTGCCAGCAGCGGGACTACCCAAAACATTCAGTACTTC
cdr3_aa: CASSGTTQNIQYF
v_call: TRBV9
d_call: NA
j_call: TRBJ2-4
clone_size: NA

cdr3_nt: TGTGCCAGCAGTGAAGAGTCGCGGGGGGCGCGGGGCTATGGCTACACCTTC
cdr3_aa: CASSEESRGARGYGYTF
v_call: TRBV2
d_call: NA
j_call: TRBJ1-2
clone_size: NA

cdr3_nt: TGTGCCAGCAGCGTAGACCAGACAATATACAATGAGCAGTTCTTC
cdr3_aa: CASSVDQTIYNEQFF
v_call: TRBV9
d_call: NA
j_call: TRBJ2-1
clone_size: once

cdr3_nt: TGTGCTAGCAGCCCGTACAGGGATCCAGAGACCCAGTACTTC
cdr3_aa: CASSPYRDPETQYF
v_call: TRBV7-7
d_call: NA
j_call: TRBJ2-5
clone_size: NA

cdr3_nt: TGTGCCAGCAGCGTAGCTCTAGCGGGGGGCGCAGATACGCAGTATTTT
cdr3_aa: CASSVALAGGADTQYF
v_call: TRBV9
d_call: TRBD2
j_call: TRBJ2-3
clone_size: NA

cdr3_nt: TGTGCCATCAGTGAGGGGACTCAGGAGCCCTACGAGCAGTACTTC
cdr3_aa: CAISEGTQEPYEQYF
v_call: TRBV10-3
d_call: NA
j_call: TRBJ2-7
clone_size: NA

cdr3_nt: TGTGCCAGCAGCTTAGATCGGGGGAGCTCCTACAATGAGCAGTTCTTC
cdr3_aa: CASSLDRGSSYNEQFF
v_call: TRBV11-3
d_call: NA
j_call: TRBJ2-1
clone_size: NA

cdr3_nt: TGCAGCGTCAGGACAGGATCGAACACCGGGGAGCTGTTTTTT
cdr3_aa: CSVRTGSNTGELFF
v_call: TRBV29-1
d_call: TRBD1
j_call: TRBJ2-2
clone_size: once

cdr3_nt: TGTGCCAGCAGTTACGCGGGACAGTTCTACGAGCAGTACTTC
cdr3_aa: CASSYAGQFYEQYF
v_call: TRBV6-5
d_call: NA
j_call: TRBJ2-7
clone_size: once

cdr3_nt: TGTGCCAGCAGCTTAGGAGCGGGGCGGGGGTTGTCGAATGAGCAGTTCTTC
cdr3_aa: CASSLGAGRGLSNEQFF
v_call: TRBV11-2
d_call: TRBD2
j_call: TRBJ2-1
clone_size: NA

cdr3_nt: TGCGCCAGCAGCCAAGATCGGACGGGAGGCTACAATGAGCAGTTCTTC
cdr3_aa: CASSQDRTGGYNEQFF
v_call: TRBV4-3
d_call: TRBD2
j_call: TRBJ2-1
clone_size: NA

cdr3_nt: TGTGCCAGCTTGACAGACATGAACACTGAAGCTTTCTTT
cdr3_aa: CASLTDMNTEAFF
v_call: TRBV18
d_call: NA
j_call: TRBJ1-1
clone_size: NA

cdr3_nt: TGCAGTGCTAGCGGTTGGGAGACCCAGTACTTC
cdr3_aa: CSASGWETQYF
v_call: TRBV20-1
d_call: NA
j_call: TRBJ2-5
clone_size: few

cdr3_nt: TGTGCCACCAAGGCGGGATCCGACTACAATGAGCAGTTCTTC
cdr3_aa: CATKAGSDYNEQFF
v_call: TRBV15
d_call: NA
j_call: TRBJ2-1
clone_size: NA

cdr3_nt: TGTGCCAGTAGTATAGGGGGTAGCGGGGACCAAGAGACCCAGTACTTC
cdr3_aa: CASSIGGSGDQETQYF
v_call: TRBV19
d_call: TRBD2
j_call: TRBJ2-5
clone_size: NA

cdr3_nt: TGTGCCAGCAGTTTTAGCTGGATAGGGGGGGATCAGCCCCAGCATTTT
cdr3_aa: CASSFSWIGGDQPQHF
v_call: TRBV7-8
d_call: NA
j_call: TRBJ1-5
clone_size: NA

cdr3_nt: TGTGCCAGCAGGCTACAGGAATTTGACGAGCAGTACTTC
cdr3_aa: CASRLQEFDEQYF
v_call: TRBV2
d_call: NA
j_call: TRBJ2-7
clone_size: NA

cdr3_nt: TGCAGCGTTGGGGGTGGGGCATACTACGAGCAGTACTTC
cdr3_aa: CSVGGGAYYEQYF
v_call: TRBV29-1
d_call: NA
j_call: TRBJ2-7
clone_size: NA

cdr3_nt: TGTGCCAGCAGCACCAGTGACAGGGGCCTGGGAGATACGCAGTATTTT
cdr3_aa: CASSTSDRGLGDTQYF
v_call: TRBV7-2
d_call: TRBD1
j_call: TRBJ2-3
clone_size: NA

cdr3_nt: TGTGCCAGCAGTTACTCCGGCAAGACTCCGCAGTTCTTC
cdr3_aa: CASSYSGKTPQFF
v_call: TRBV6-5
d_call: NA
j_call: TRBJ2-1
clone_size: NA

cdr3_nt: TGTGCCAGCAGCGTAGGGCAACTAGCGGGGGGGCCCTTGCTAACAGATACGCAGTATTTT
cdr3_aa: CASSVGQLAGGPLLTDTQYF
v_call: TRBV9
d_call: TRBD2
j_call: TRBJ2-3
clone_size: NA

cdr3_nt: TGTGCCAGCAGTAGCAGGCCCGAAAATTCACCCCTCCACTTT
cdr3_aa: CASSSRPENSPLHF
v_call: TRBV6-5
d_call: NA
j_call: TRBJ1-6
clone_size: NA

cdr3_nt: TGTGCCAGCAGCACCGCCGGACAGGGGACAGATACGCAGTATTTT
cdr3_aa: CASSTAGQGTDTQYF
v_call: TRBV11-2
d_call: TRBD1
j_call: TRBJ2-3
clone_size: NA

cdr3_nt: TGTGCCAGCAGCTTGGAGCCAGGGTCTAATGAAAAACTGTTTTTT
cdr3_aa: CASSLEPGSNEKLFF
v_call: TRBV5-5
d_call: NA
j_call: TRBJ1-4
clone_size: NA

cdr3_nt: TGCGCCAGCAGCTTGGGAGGGGGAACCTACGAGCAGTACTTC
cdr3_aa: CASSLGGGTYEQYF
v_call: TRBV5-1
d_call: NA
j_call: TRBJ2-7
clone_size: NA

cdr3_nt: TGTGCCAGCAGCCCCCGCCATTCAGACAATGAGCAGTTCTTC
cdr3_aa: CASSPRHSDNEQFF
v_call: TRBV9
d_call: NA
j_call: TRBJ2-1
clone_size: few

cdr3_nt: TGTGCCAGCAGCATAGAAGGGGGCGCGGTGAACACTGAAGCTTTCTTT
cdr3_aa: CASSIEGGAVNTEAFF
v_call: TRBV11-2
d_call: TRBD1
j_call: TRBJ1-1
clone_size: NA

cdr3_nt: TGTGCCAGCAGCTTGGGGCAGGGGGATTCACCCCTCCACTTT
cdr3_aa: CASSLGQGDSPLHF
v_call: TRBV5-6
d_call: TRBD1
j_call: TRBJ1-6
clone_size: NA

cdr3_nt: TGTGCCAGCAGCTCCCGACTAGCGGGCCCCTCCTACAATGAGCAGTTCTTC
cdr3_aa: CASSSRLAGPSYNEQFF
v_call: TRBV13
d_call: TRBD2
j_call: TRBJ2-1
clone_size: NA

cdr3_nt: TGCGCCAGCTACCCGGGACAGGACTCTAATGAGCAGTTCTTC
cdr3_aa: CASYPGQDSNEQFF
v_call: TRBV4-1
d_call: TRBD1
j_call: TRBJ2-1
clone_size: few

cdr3_nt: TGTGCCAGCAGTGCCAGAGGGCATGCGAACACCGGGGAGCTGTTTTTT
cdr3_aa: CASSARGHANTGELFF
v_call: TRBV25-1
d_call: NA
j_call: TRBJ2-2
clone_size: NA

cdr3_nt: TGTGCCAGCAGCTTGTATCAGCGGGGGAAGAGAGATACGCAGTATTTT
cdr3_aa: CASSLYQRGKRDTQYF
v_call: TRBV5-4
d_call: TRBD2
j_call: TRBJ2-3
clone_size: NA

cdr3_nt: TGTGCCAGCTCACCTACTAGCGGGGGGAACTACGAGCAGTACTTC
cdr3_aa: CASSPTSGGNYEQYF
v_call: TRBV18
d_call: TRBD2
j_call: TRBJ2-7
clone_size: NA

cdr3_nt: TGTGCCAGCAGAAATCCGGGGGTGGCGGCTGAAGCTTTCTTT
cdr3_aa: CASRNPGVAAEAFF
v_call: TRBV6-6
d_call: NA
j_call: TRBJ1-1
clone_size: NA

cdr3_nt: TGTGCCAGCAGCTTAGGGACAGGCCTTAACTATGGCTACACCTTC
cdr3_aa: CASSLGTGLNYGYTF
v_call: TRBV5-8
d_call: TRBD1
j_call: TRBJ1-2
clone_size: once

cdr3_nt: TGTGCCAGCAGCTTTTACAATGAGCAGTTCTTC
cdr3_aa: CASSFYNEQFF
v_call: TRBV28
d_call: NA
j_call: TRBJ2-1
clone_size: once

cdr3_nt: TGTGCCAGCAGCCCAACGTGGGGGGAGAGGACAGATACGCAGTATTTT
cdr3_aa: CASSPTWGERTDTQYF
v_call: TRBV2
d_call: NA
j_call: TRBJ2-3
clone_size: few

cdr3_nt: TGTGCCAGCAACGCAAACAGGGAAGCTGGCTACACCTTC
cdr3_aa: CASNANREAGYTF
v_call: TRBV2
d_call: NA
j_call: TRBJ1-2
clone_size: NA

cdr3_nt: TGTGCCAGCAGTTTGGACAGTTCCTATGGCTACACCTTC
cdr3_aa: CASSLDSSYGYTF
v_call: TRBV7-2
d_call: NA
j_call: TRBJ1-2
clone_size: few